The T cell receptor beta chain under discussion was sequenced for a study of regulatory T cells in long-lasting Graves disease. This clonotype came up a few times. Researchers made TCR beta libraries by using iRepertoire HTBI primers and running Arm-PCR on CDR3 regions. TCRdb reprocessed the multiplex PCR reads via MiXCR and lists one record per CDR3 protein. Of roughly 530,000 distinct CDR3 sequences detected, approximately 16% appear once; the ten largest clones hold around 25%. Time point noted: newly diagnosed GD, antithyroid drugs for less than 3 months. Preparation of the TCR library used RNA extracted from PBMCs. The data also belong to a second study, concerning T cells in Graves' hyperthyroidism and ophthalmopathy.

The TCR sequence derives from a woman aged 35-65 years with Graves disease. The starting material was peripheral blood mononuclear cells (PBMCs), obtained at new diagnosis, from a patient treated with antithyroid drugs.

CDR3 in amino acids: CASSFRDRVIGELFF. CDR3 DNA: TGTGCCAGCAGTTTCCGGGACAGGGTGATCGGGGAGCTGTTTTTT. The chain joins TRBV27 to TRBJ2-2; 9 nucleotides match TRBD1. With V trimmed by 3 bases and J by 7 bases, 6 bases remained unmatched. The CDR3 is made up of 15 amino acids. The germline gives CDR1 MNHEY, CDR2 SMNVEV (reference sequence).